These 3 T cell receptor beta chains were all obtained from the same sample, sequenced in a study of shared clonotypes between healthy human individuals. CD8 cells regarded as naive lacked CD45RO, were positively chosen for CCR7, and omitted terminally differentiated effector memory CD45RA+ cells. The method was immunoSEQ multiplex PCR; TCRdb's version includes in-frame clones alone and lacks a portion of them. The repertoire consists of 760,000 or so clones, with just over 95% occurring once and the leading ten covering under 0.25%. Sequencing input: naive CD8+ T cells sorted from blood. The receptors stem from a young man in good health.

This clone appeared a single time. The rearrangement uses TRBV19 and TRBJ2-7; D is undetermined. The CDR3 length is 13 residues. Trimming removed 6 bases from V and 3 bases from J, with 12 bases in between. Germline-derived CDR1 and CDR2 are LNHDA and SQIVND (reference sequence). This CDR3 reads CASSGPAGYEQYF. For the CDR3, the DNA is TGTGCCAGTAGCGGGCCAGCAGGCTACGAGCAGTACTTC.

This chain uses TRBV28 with TRBJ1-5; 9 nucleotides match TRBD1. The V and J ends lost 6 bases and 9 bases, in that order; junction bases with no gene match: 6. The CDR3 is made up of 13 amino acids. Germline V lookup: CDR1 MDHEN, CDR2 SYDVKM. This chain's CDR3 is CASSDVTGGPQHF. DNA for the CDR3: TGTGCCAGCAGCGACGTGACAGGGGGGCCCCAGCATTTT. The full variable domain, in which reference TRBV28 and TRBJ1-5 provide the parts outside the CDR3, is DVKVTQSSRYLVKRTGEKVFLECVQDMDHENMFWYRQDPGLGLRLIYFSYDVKMKEKGDIPEGYSVSREKKERFSLILESASTNQTSMYLCASSDVTGGPQHFGDGTRLSIL.

This clone was observed a few times. The rearrangement uses TRBV5-1 and TRBJ2-7, with D perhaps assigned TRBD1 or TRBD2 (6 bases each). Trimming cost V 1 base and J 0 bases, with 20 bases left between them. CDR3 length: 18 residues. Germline loops: CDR1 SGHRS, CDR2 YFSETQ. This CDR3 reads CASSLSGSAGQDSYEQYF. In nucleotides, the CDR3 is TGCGCCAGCAGCTTGTCAGGCTCGGCGGGACAAGACTCCTACGAGCAGTACTTC. Filled out from reference TRBV5-1 and TRBJ2-7, the complete variable domain reads KAGVTQTPRYLIKTRGQQVTLSCSPISGHRSVSWYQQTPGQGLQFLFEYFSETQRNKGNFPGRFSGRQFSNSRSEMNVSTLELGDSALYLCASSLSGSAGQDSYEQYFGPGTRLTVT.